This passage covers 2 T cell receptor beta chains from one sample sequenced in a study of T cell responses to AZD1222 COVID-19 vaccine (dated by TCRdb to the early 2020s). According to the study, the label for this sample's time point signals: baseline before first vaccination. Libraries were made using the immunoSEQ multiplex PCR assay. Not all clones reach the TCRdb copy of this immuneACCESS table, which keeps in-frame sequences only. Checked studies attribute under half of the gap to unresolved V genes and leave the rest unexplained. A total of under 70,000 clones appear in this sample, about 85% of them only once. The top ten clones comprise 21% of the sample. The sample was peripheral blood, taken on day 0 of AZD1222 vaccination. These receptors were taken from an adult in good health.

This sequence joins TRBV9 and TRBJ2-1; 7 nucleotides agree with TRBD2. The CDR3 extends over 13 amino acids. CDR1 is SGDLS and CDR2 is YYNGEE in the germline V gene. The V and J ends lost 8 bases and 1 base, in that order; junction bases with no gene match: 3. This CDR3 reads CASGGLSYNEQFF. The CDR3 region has the DNA TGTGCCAGTGGGGGACTATCCTACAATGAGCAGTTCTTC.

J is TRBJ2-1 and V is TRBV3-1 (or the pseudogene TRBV3-2), with TRBD2 matching 9 bases. Germline V lookup: CDR1 LGHDT, CDR2 YNNKEL (reference sequence). The length of the CDR3 is 14 residues. V lost 5 bases, J lost 7 bases, and 6 bases stayed unmatched. The CDR3 protein is CASSLLAGRNEQFF. CDR3 coding DNA: TGTGCCAGCAGCTTACTAGCGGGTAGGAATGAGCAGTTCTTC.